The TCR beta chain described here comes from a study of blood T cell repertoires in COVID-19 (dated by TCRdb to 2020 to 2022). The study in broad terms: Collaborator samples came from the United States, Italy and Spain and covered acute and convalescent phases of COVID-19. The material from the prospective study consisted of cDNA or gDNA derived from T cells, B-cell-depleted T cells, or PBMCs. Subjects who had been exposed to COVID-19, were actively infected with it, or had recovered from it provided the deeply sampled blood TCRbeta repertoires that made up the dataset. The repertoires were released in a freely available public database intended as a resource for research on the immune response to SARS-CoV-2. Samples came from the ongoing ImmuneRACE study (first 160 participants) plus 1,254 subjects from 6 global collaborators. Sample metadata almost always included a de-identified subject ID, COVID-19 status, age in years and sex. Where HLA class I and class II types were available, the types were taken from metadata supplied by the sample provider, not from assay-based typing.

One collaborating source in Seattle enrolled patients while the patients were actively infected and followed the patients over time throughout the course of disease. The collaborating institutions used their own protocols to collect whole blood in K2EDTA tubes. For TCRbeta analysis, collaborators shipped samples in one of three forms: frozen whole blood, isolated PBMCs, or DNA extracted from either of those sample types. TCRbeta CDR3 regions were amplified from genomic DNA using the immunoSEQ Assay, a bias-controlled multiplex PCR. On the authors' methods: The number of nucleated cells in each sample was estimated from the amplification of reference gene primers within the assay. To quantify the absolute abundance of each unique TCRbeta CDR3 rearrangement, sequence reads were collapsed and filtered. Productive Simpson clonality was computed per sample as the square root of Simpson's diversity index over productive rearrangements. What TCRdb holds here is the immuneACCESS table cut down to in-frame rearrangements. Part of the clones is not present; checked against another copy, under half of the missing clones reflect an unresolved V gene, and the others are unexplained. V, J and clone size were drawn from that table, and D and trimming were deduced from the DNA. The sample table lists about 270,000 clones, roughly nine tenths of them with a count of one. The ten largest clones take up approximately 12% of the sample.

A word on this clone: Its antigen remains unidentified. One base away there is no much larger clone; base qualities are not given.

Paper-wide results and their limitations: How much clinical and demographic metadata was included differed by source and by participant, and the metadata was provided uncurated.

Including cysteine and phenylalanine, the CDR3 has 15 amino acids. The CDR3 DNA has 45 bases and is translated from base 1. Relative to germline, V is missing 8 bases and J is missing 12 bases, with 16 bases of the junction outside any gene match. CDR1 is given as SNHLY and CDR2 as FYNNEI, both from the germline V gene. The TCR comes from a woman aged 25-40 years with COVID-19, enrolled during active disease. Sequenced sample: peripheral blood. The rearrangement joined TRBV2 to TRBJ2-1; 10 central nucleotides agree with TRBD2. For the CDR3, the sequence is CASDSGGTSAIRQFF. The sequenced DNA is TGTGCCAGCGATTCAGGAGGGACTAGCGCGATCCGGCAGTTCTTC.